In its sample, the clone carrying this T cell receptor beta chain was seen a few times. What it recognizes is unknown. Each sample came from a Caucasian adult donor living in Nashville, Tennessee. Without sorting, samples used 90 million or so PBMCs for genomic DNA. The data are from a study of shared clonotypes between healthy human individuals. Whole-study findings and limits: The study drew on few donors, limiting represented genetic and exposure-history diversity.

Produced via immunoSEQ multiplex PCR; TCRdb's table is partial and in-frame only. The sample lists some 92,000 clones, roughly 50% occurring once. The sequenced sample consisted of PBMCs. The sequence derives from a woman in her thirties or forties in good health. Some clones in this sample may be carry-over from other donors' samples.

CDR3 nucleotides: TGCGCCAGCAGCTTGGCCGGGACCCGAGATCTCTATGGCTACACCTTC. Protein: CASSLAGTRDLYGYTF. The chain carries TRBV5-1 and TRBJ1-2, with D tentatively TRBD1 (5 bases). CDR1 is SGHRS, CDR2 YFSETQ, per germline. V lost 0 bases and J 4 bases, leaving 16 bases between the germline ends. This CDR3 is built from 16 residues. The full variable domain, completed using reference TRBV5-1 and TRBJ1-2, is KAGVTQTPRYLIKTRGQQVTLSCSPISGHRSVSWYQQTPGQGLQFLFEYFSETQRNKGNFPGRFSGRQFSNSRSEMNVSTLELGDSALYLCASSLAGTRDLYGYTFGSGTRLTVV.